This TCR beta chain was sequenced during a study of CD8 T cells in Susac syndrome. V was shortened by 6 bases and J by 4 bases, with 16 bases between the two germline ends. The CDR3 consists of 15 residues. CDR1 and CDR2 from the germline V gene are MNHEY and SVGAGI. Whole-study findings and limits: Repertoires of Susac syndrome CD4+ T cells lacked clonal expansion.

A word on this clonotype: Its antigen remains unidentified.

Patients with Susac syndrome fulfilled recently defined diagnostic criteria for definite or probable disease. It was negative isolation that provided the CD8+ and CD4+ T cells, whereas TEMRA cells were enriched by FACS. With random hexamers, roughly 0.5 to 1 ug RNA was reverse transcribed. Multiplex immunoSEQ PCR targeted 54 Vbeta and 13 Jbeta TCR beta segments. TCRdb ran MiXCR on the immunoSEQ multiplex PCR reads and lists one entry per CDR3 protein. This table has some 94,000 distinct CDR3 sequences, roughly 94% appearing once. The receptor comes from a human donor with Susac syndrome. The genes are TRBV6-5 and TRBJ1-3; maybe TRBD1 (6 bases). The specimen sequenced was CD4+ T cells from PBMCs. The CDR3 nucleotides are TGTGCCAGCAGCCGCCCAGGGGCAAAAGGAAACACCATATATTTT. It translates to CASSRPGAKGNTIYF.